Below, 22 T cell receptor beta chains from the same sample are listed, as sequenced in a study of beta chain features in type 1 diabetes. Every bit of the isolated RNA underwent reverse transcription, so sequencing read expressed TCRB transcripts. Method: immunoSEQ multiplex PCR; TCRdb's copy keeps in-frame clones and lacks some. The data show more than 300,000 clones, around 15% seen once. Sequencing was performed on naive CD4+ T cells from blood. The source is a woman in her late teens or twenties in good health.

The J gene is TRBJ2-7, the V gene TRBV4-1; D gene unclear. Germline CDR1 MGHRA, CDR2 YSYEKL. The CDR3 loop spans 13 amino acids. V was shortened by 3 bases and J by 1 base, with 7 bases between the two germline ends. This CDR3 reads CASSQLLSYEQYF. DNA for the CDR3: TGCGCCAGCAGCCAGCTTCTATCCTACGAGCAGTACTTC.

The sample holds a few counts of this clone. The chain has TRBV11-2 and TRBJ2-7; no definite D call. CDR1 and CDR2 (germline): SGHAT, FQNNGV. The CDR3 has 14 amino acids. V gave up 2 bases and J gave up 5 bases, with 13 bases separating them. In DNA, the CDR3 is TGTGCCAGCAGCTTATTGACGAGTCGGGACGAGCAGTACTTC. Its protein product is CASSLLTSRDEQYF.

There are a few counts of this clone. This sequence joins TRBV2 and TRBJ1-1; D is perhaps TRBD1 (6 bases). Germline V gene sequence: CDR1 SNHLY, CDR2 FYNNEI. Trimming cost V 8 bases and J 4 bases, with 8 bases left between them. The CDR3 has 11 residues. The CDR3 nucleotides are TGTGCCAGCCAGGGGAGCACTGAAGCTTTCTTT. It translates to CASQGSTEAFF.

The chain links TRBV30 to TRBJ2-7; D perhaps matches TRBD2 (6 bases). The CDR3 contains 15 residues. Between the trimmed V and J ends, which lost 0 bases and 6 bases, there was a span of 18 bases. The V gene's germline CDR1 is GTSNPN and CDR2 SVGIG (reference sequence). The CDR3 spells CAWSVWGGVRIEQYF. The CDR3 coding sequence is TGTGCCTGGAGTGTTTGGGGAGGAGTCCGGATCGAGCAGTACTTC. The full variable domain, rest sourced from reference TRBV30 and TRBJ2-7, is SQTIHQWPATLVQPVGSPLSLECTVEGTSNPNLYWYRQAAGRGLQLLFYSVGIGQISSEVPQNLSASRPQDRQFILSSKKLLLSDSGFYLCAWSVWGGVRIEQYFGPGTRLTVT.

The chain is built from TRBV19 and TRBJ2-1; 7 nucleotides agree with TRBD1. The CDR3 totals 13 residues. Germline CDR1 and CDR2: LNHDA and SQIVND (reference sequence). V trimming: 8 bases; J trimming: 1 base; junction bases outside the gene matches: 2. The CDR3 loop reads CASLGQSYNEQFF. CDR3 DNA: TGTGCCAGTCTGGGACAGTCCTACAATGAGCAGTTCTTC.

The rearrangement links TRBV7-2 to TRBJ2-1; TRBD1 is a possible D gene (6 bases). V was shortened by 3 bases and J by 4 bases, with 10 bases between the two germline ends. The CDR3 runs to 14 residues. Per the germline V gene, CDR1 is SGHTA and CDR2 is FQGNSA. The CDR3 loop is CASSFGTRYNEQFF. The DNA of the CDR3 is TGTGCCAGCAGCTTCGGGACACGATACAATGAGCAGTTCTTC.

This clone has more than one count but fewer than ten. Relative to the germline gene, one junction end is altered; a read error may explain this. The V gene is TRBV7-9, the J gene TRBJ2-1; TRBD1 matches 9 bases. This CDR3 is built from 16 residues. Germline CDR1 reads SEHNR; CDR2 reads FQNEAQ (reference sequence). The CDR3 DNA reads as TGTGCCAGCAGCCTAGCCGGGACAGGGACCTACAATGAGCAGTTCTTC. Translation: CASSLAGTGTYNEQFF. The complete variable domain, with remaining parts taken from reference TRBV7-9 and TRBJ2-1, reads DTGVSQNPRHKITKRGQNVTFRCDPISEHNRLYWYRQTLGQGPEFLTYFQNEAQLEKSRLLSDRFSAERPKGSFSTLEIQRTEQGDSAMYLCASSLAGTGTYNEQFFGPGTRLTVL.

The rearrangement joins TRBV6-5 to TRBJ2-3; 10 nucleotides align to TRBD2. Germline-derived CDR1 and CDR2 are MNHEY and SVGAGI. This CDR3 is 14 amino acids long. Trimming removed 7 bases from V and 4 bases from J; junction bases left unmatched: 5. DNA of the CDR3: TGTGCCAGCAAGGCTAGCGGGAGAGCAGATACGCAGTATTTT. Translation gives CASKASGRADTQYF.

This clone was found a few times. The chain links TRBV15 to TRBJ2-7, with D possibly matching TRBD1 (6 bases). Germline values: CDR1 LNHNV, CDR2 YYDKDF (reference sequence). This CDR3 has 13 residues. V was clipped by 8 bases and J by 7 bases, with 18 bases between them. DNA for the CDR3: TGTGCCACCCGAACATCAGGGGCTGGTGAGCAGTACTTC. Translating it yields CATRTSGAGEQYF.

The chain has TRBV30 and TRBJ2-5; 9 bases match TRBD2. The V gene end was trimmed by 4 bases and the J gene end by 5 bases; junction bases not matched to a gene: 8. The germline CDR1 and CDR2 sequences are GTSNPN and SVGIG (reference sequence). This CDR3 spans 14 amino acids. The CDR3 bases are TGTGCCTGGATGTTAGCGGGAGCACAGGAGACCCAGTACTTC. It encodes CAWMLAGAQETQYF. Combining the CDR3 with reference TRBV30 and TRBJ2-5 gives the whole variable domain SQTIHQWPATLVQPVGSPLSLECTVEGTSNPNLYWYRQAAGRGLQLLFYSVGIGQISSEVPQNLSASRPQDRQFILSSKKLLLSDSGFYLCAWMLAGAQETQYFGPGTRLLVL.

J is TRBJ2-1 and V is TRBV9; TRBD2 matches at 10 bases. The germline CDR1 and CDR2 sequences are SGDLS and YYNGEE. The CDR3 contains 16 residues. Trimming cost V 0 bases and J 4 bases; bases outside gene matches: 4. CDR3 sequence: CASSVAPSGSYNEQFF. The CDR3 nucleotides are TGTGCCAGCAGCGTAGCTCCTAGCGGGAGTTACAATGAGCAGTTCTTC.

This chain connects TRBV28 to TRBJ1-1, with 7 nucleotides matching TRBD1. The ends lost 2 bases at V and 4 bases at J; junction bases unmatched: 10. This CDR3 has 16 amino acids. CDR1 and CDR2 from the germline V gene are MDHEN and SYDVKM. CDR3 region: CASSLGRVGGFTEAFF. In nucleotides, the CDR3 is TGTGCCAGCAGTTTAGGGCGAGTAGGGGGCTTCACTGAAGCTTTCTTT.

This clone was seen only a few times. Written as DNA, the CDR3 is TGTGCCAGCAGCGTAGCGGGGGGCGCGGGAGAGCAGTACTTC. It translates to CASSVAGGAGEQYF. The chain is built from TRBV9 and TRBJ2-7; D possibly corresponds to TRBD2 (7 bases). Trimming cost V 0 bases and J 7 bases, with 14 bases left between them. Germline CDR1 is SGDLS and CDR2 is YYNGEE. The CDR3 has 14 amino acids.

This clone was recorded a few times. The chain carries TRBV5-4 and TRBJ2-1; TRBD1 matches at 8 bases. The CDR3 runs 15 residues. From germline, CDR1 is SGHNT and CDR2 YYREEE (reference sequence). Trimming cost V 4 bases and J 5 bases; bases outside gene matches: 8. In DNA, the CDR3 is TGTGCCAGCAGCCAAAGACAGGGGATCGACAATGAGCAGTTCTTC. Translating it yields CASSQRQGIDNEQFF. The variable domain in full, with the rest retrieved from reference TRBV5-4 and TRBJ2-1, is ETGVTQSPTHLIKTRGQQVTLRCSSQSGHNTVSWYQQALGQGPQFIFQYYREEENGRGNFPPRFSGLQFPNYSSELNVNALELDDSALYLCASSQRQGIDNEQFFGPGTRLTVL.

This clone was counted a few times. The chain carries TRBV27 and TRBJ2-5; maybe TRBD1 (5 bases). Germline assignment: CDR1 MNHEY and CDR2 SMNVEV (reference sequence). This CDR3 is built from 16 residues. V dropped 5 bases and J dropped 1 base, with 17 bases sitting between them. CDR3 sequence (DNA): TGTGCCAGCAGTGTTCGGACAACTCGGGTCCAAGAGACCCAGTACTTC. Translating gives CASSVRTTRVQETQYF.

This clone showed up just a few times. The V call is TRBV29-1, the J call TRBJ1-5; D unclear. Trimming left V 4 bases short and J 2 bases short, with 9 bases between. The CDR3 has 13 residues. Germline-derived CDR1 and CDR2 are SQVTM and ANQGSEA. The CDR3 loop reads CSVVSVGNQPQHF. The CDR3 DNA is TGCAGCGTTGTGTCGGTAGGCAATCAGCCCCAGCATTTT.

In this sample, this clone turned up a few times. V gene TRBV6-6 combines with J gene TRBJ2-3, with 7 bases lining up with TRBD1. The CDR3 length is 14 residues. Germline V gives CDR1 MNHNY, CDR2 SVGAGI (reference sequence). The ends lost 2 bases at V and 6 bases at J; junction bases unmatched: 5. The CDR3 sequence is CASSYRGRGDTQYF. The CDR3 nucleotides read TGTGCCAGCAGTTACAGGGGGCGCGGGGATACGCAGTATTTT.

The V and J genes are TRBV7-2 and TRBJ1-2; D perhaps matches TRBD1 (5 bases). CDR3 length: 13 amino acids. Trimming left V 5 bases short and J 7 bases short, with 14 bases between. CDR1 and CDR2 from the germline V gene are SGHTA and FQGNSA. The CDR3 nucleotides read TGTGCCAGCAGCAGGGCACCGGGGGGTGGCTACACCTTC. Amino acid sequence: CASSRAPGGGYTF.

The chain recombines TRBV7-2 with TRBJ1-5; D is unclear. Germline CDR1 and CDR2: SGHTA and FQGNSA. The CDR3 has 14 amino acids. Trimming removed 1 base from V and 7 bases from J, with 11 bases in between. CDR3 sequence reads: CASSLDPGGQPQHF. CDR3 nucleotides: TGTGCCAGCAGCTTAGATCCGGGTGGCCAGCCCCAGCATTTT.

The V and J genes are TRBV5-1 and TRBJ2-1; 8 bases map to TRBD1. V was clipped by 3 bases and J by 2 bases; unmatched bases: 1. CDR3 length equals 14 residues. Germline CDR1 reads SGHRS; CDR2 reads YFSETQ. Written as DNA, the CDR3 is TGCGCCAGCAGCTCACAGGGGGCCTACAATGAGCAGTTCTTC. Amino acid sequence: CASSSQGAYNEQFF.

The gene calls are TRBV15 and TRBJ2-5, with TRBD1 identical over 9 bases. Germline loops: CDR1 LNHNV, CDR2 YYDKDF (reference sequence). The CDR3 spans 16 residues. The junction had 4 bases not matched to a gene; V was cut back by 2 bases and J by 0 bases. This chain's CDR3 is CATSRMGQGYQETQYF. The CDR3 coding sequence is TGTGCCACCAGCAGAATGGGACAGGGATACCAAGAGACCCAGTACTTC.

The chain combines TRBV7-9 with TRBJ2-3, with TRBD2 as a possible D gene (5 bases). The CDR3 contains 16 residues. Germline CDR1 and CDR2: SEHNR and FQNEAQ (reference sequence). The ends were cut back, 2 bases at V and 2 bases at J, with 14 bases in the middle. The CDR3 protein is CASSLSWTELTDTQYF. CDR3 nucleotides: TGTGCCAGCAGCTTAAGTTGGACTGAACTCACAGATACGCAGTATTTT.